The rows below give T cell receptor beta chains drawn from one sample of a study of human T cells and chemical hapten exposure. TCRdb fed the 5' RACE reads into MiXCR, producing one record per CDR3 protein. Among about 110,000 distinct CDR3 sequences, approximately 20% were seen once, and the ten largest hold around 2.8%. Every receptor here comes from a human donor in good health. The CDR3 runs from the conserved cysteine through the conserved F or W. Each record gives: J gene, D gene, clone size, V gene, CDR3 DNA, CDR3 protein. The D gene is left open where the match is weak. Clone size is shown for a subset of rows, as once, few, many or a class of expanded clone.

j_call: TRBJ2-6
d_call: NA
clone_size: few
v_call: TRBV7-3
cdr3_nt: TGTGCCAGCAGCCCCCAGGGTTCTGGGGCCAACGTCCTGACTTTC
cdr3_aa: CASSPQGSGANVLTF

j_call: TRBJ1-5
d_call: TRBD1
clone_size: NA
v_call: TRBV20-1
cdr3_nt: TGCAGTGCTAGAGATGGGAACAGGGGGATAATTGAAAATCAGCCCCAGCATTTT
cdr3_aa: CSARDGNRGIIENQPQHF

j_call: TRBJ2-3
d_call: NA
clone_size: few
v_call: TRBV6-5
cdr3_nt: TGTGCCAGCAGTTTAACAGGAGCACCCACAGATACGCAGTATTTT
cdr3_aa: CASSLTGAPTDTQYF

j_call: TRBJ2-7
d_call: NA
clone_size: few
v_call: TRBV24-1
cdr3_nt: TGTGCCACCAGTGACCATGGACGCTACGAGCAGTACTTC
cdr3_aa: CATSDHGRYEQYF

j_call: TRBJ2-3
d_call: NA
clone_size: NA
v_call: TRBV4-2
cdr3_nt: TGTGCCAGCAGCCCCTCTCCTAGGGGTCAAGATACGCAGTATTTT
cdr3_aa: CASSPSPRGQDTQYF

j_call: TRBJ2-1
d_call: NA
clone_size: NA
v_call: TRBV7-7
cdr3_nt: TGTGCTAGCAGCAAATCCGCCCAGGGGTTCAATGAGCAGTTCTTC
cdr3_aa: CASSKSAQGFNEQFF

j_call: TRBJ1-6
d_call: TRBD1
clone_size: few
v_call: TRBV2
cdr3_nt: TGTGCCAGCAGGGGACAGCAGAATTCACCCCTCCACTTT
cdr3_aa: CASRGQQNSPLHF

j_call: TRBJ2-7
d_call: TRBD2
clone_size: NA
v_call: TRBV5-1
cdr3_nt: TGCGCCAGCAGCTACGGACTAGCGGGGACCTACGAGCAGTACTTC
cdr3_aa: CASSYGLAGTYEQYF

j_call: TRBJ2-3
d_call: NA
clone_size: NA
v_call: TRBV14
cdr3_nt: TGTGCCAGCAGCCAAGGATACCGGGGGACAGATACGCAGTATTTT
cdr3_aa: CASSQGYRGTDTQYF

j_call: TRBJ2-4
d_call: TRBD1
clone_size: few
v_call: TRBV11-2
cdr3_nt: TGTGCCAGCAGCTTAGATAGGTTTTGGGAACAGGGGGAAGTCCTGTTC
cdr3_aa: CASSLDRFWEQGEVLF

j_call: TRBJ1-4
d_call: TRBD1
clone_size: NA
v_call: TRBV6-6
cdr3_nt: TGTGCCAGCAGTTACGGGACAGTTAATGAAAAACTGTTTTTT
cdr3_aa: CASSYGTVNEKLFF

j_call: TRBJ1-2
d_call: NA
clone_size: NA
v_call: TRBV27
cdr3_nt: TGTGCCAGCAGTTTAAAGCCGACAGAGCTCTATGGCTACACCTTC
cdr3_aa: CASSLKPTELYGYTF

j_call: TRBJ1-2
d_call: NA
clone_size: few
v_call: TRBV7-2
cdr3_nt: TGTGCCAGCAGCCTCCGGGATTCAAGGTTTGGCTACACCTTC
cdr3_aa: CASSLRDSRFGYTF

j_call: TRBJ2-3
d_call: NA
clone_size: few
v_call: TRBV11-2
cdr3_nt: TGTGCCAGCAGCCGGAGGGGTTCGTCCACAGATACGCAGTATTTT
cdr3_aa: CASSRRGSSTDTQYF

j_call: TRBJ2-5
d_call: TRBD2
clone_size: NA
v_call: TRBV5-5
cdr3_nt: TGTGCCAGCATAAGGAGACTAGCGGGAAGAGAGACCCAGTACTTC
cdr3_aa: CASIRRLAGRETQYF

j_call: TRBJ2-7
d_call: TRBD1
clone_size: NA
v_call: TRBV11-2
cdr3_nt: TGTGCCAGCAGCCAAGGGACAGGCCGAACCTACGAGCAGTACTTC
cdr3_aa: CASSQGTGRTYEQYF

j_call: TRBJ1-6
d_call: NA
clone_size: NA
v_call: TRBV7-2
cdr3_nt: TGTGCCAGCAGAAGGGTCGAAAATTCACCCCTCCACTTT
cdr3_aa: CASRRVENSPLHF

j_call: TRBJ1-6
d_call: NA
clone_size: few
v_call: TRBV9
cdr3_nt: TGTGCCAGCAGCCCCCGGGGTCGCTCCTATAATTCACCCCTCCACTTT
cdr3_aa: CASSPRGRSYNSPLHF

j_call: TRBJ1-1
d_call: NA
clone_size: NA
v_call: TRBV6-5
cdr3_nt: TGTGCCAGCAGTTACCTACCCCTAATGCCTGAAGCTTTCTTT
cdr3_aa: CASSYLPLMPEAFF

j_call: TRBJ2-7
d_call: NA
clone_size: NA
v_call: TRBV14
cdr3_nt: TGTGCCAGCAGCCAAGGGCCGGCCACCTACGAGCAGTACTTC
cdr3_aa: CASSQGPATYEQYF

j_call: TRBJ2-1
d_call: TRBD2
clone_size: NA
v_call: TRBV12-3/TRBV12-4
cdr3_nt: TGTGCCAGCAGTTTTGGACTAGGGGCCTACAATGAGCAGTTCTTC
cdr3_aa: CASSFGLGAYNEQFF

j_call: TRBJ2-7
d_call: TRBD1
clone_size: few
v_call: TRBV10-3
cdr3_nt: TGTGCCATCAGGTGGACGAGGGACAGTGCCTCCTACGAGCAGTACTTC
cdr3_aa: CAIRWTRDSASYEQYF

j_call: TRBJ2-1
d_call: NA
clone_size: NA
v_call: TRBV2
cdr3_nt: TGTGCCAGCAGTGTCGTGGGATACAATGAGCAGTTCTTC
cdr3_aa: CASSVVGYNEQFF

j_call: TRBJ2-3
d_call: NA
clone_size: NA
v_call: TRBV29-1
cdr3_nt: TGCAGCGTCATGAGAGTGGGGGCCTATAGCACAGATACGCAGTATTTT
cdr3_aa: CSVMRVGAYSTDTQYF

j_call: TRBJ2-3
d_call: TRBD2
clone_size: few
v_call: TRBV6-6
cdr3_nt: TGTGCCAGCAGTTACTCGTCTAGCGGATACACAGATACGCAGTATTTT
cdr3_aa: CASSYSSSGYTDTQYF

j_call: TRBJ2-7
d_call: TRBD1
clone_size: few
v_call: TRBV4-1
cdr3_nt: TGCGCCAGCAGCTCCCAAACCCTCCGGACAGGGGCCTACGAGCAGTACTTC
cdr3_aa: CASSSQTLRTGAYEQYF

j_call: TRBJ2-1
d_call: NA
clone_size: NA
v_call: TRBV10-2
cdr3_nt: TGCGCCAGCAGTGAGTTCGATAGCTCTAACAATGAGCAGTTCTTC
cdr3_aa: CASSEFDSSNNEQFF

j_call: TRBJ2-1
d_call: TRBD1
clone_size: few
v_call: TRBV5-1
cdr3_nt: TGCGCCAGCAGCCGTACCGGGACAGGGGCTGACAATGAGCAGTTCTTC
cdr3_aa: CASSRTGTGADNEQFF

j_call: TRBJ1-1
d_call: NA
clone_size: few
v_call: TRBV20-1
cdr3_nt: TGCAGTGCTAGAGATCCCGCAGGTACGAACACTGAAGCTTTCTTT
cdr3_aa: CSARDPAGTNTEAFF

j_call: TRBJ2-7
d_call: NA
clone_size: few
v_call: TRBV7-3
cdr3_nt: TGTGCCAGCAGCTCCGGAGGAGGGGGAGGCCGGCAGTACTTC
cdr3_aa: CASSSGGGGGRQYF

j_call: TRBJ1-1
d_call: NA
clone_size: NA
v_call: TRBV11-3
cdr3_nt: TGTGCCTCCAGCTTAAGGGGGGGCACTGAAGCTTTCTTT
cdr3_aa: CASSLRGGTEAFF

j_call: TRBJ2-2
d_call: NA
clone_size: NA
v_call: TRBV25-1
cdr3_nt: TGTGCCAGCAGTGATCAGGAGCGTTGGGGGTCCGGGGAGCTGTTTTTT
cdr3_aa: CASSDQERWGSGELFF

j_call: TRBJ1-2
d_call: TRBD1
clone_size: many
v_call: TRBV4-2
cdr3_nt: TGTGCCAGCAGCCAAGATGGACAGGATTATGGCTACACCTTC
cdr3_aa: CASSQDGQDYGYTF

j_call: TRBJ1-1
d_call: NA
clone_size: few
v_call: TRBV4-1
cdr3_nt: TGCGCCAGCAGCCAAGAAACCAGCGCGACAGGCTTAGCGAGCACTGAAGCTTTCTTT
cdr3_aa: CASSQETSATGLASTEAFF

j_call: TRBJ2-2
d_call: NA
clone_size: NA
v_call: TRBV3-1
cdr3_nt: TGTGCCAGCAGCCAAGGAGTGTCCTCCGGGGAGCTGTTTTTT
cdr3_aa: CASSQGVSSGELFF

j_call: TRBJ1-1
d_call: NA
clone_size: few
v_call: TRBV6-6
cdr3_nt: TGTGCCAGCAGTTATCACCCGGCGGACACTGAAGCTTTCTTT
cdr3_aa: CASSYHPADTEAFF

j_call: TRBJ2-3
d_call: NA
clone_size: few
v_call: TRBV2
cdr3_nt: TGTGCCAGCAGGGCAAGTGGACTGGGTGGAGATACGCAGTATTTT
cdr3_aa: CASRASGLGGDTQYF

j_call: TRBJ2-7
d_call: TRBD2
clone_size: NA
v_call: TRBV11-2
cdr3_nt: TGTGCCACCACGCTAGCGGGAGGGCCGCACGAGCAGTACTTC
cdr3_aa: CATTLAGGPHEQYF